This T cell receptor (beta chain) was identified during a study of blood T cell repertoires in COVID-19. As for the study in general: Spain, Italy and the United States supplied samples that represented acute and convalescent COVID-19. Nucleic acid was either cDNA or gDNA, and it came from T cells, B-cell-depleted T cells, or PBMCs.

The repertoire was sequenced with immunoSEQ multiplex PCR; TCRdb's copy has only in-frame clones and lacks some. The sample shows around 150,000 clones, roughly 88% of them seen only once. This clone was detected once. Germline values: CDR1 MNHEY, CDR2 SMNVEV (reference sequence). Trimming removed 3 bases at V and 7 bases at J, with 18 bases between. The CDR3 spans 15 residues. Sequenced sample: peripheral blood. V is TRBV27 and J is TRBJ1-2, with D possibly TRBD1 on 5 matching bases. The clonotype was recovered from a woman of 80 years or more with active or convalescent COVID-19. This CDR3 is CASSFRQLSESGYTF. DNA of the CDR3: TGTGCCAGCAGTTTCAGACAGCTATCCGAAAGTGGCTACACCTTC.